This TCR beta chain stems from a study of identical twins. General study points: When twins shared out-of-frame alpha sequences, those sequences had excess low generation probability. Weaker excess twin sharing was observed in beta out-of-frame sequences.

The table lists this clonotype with many counts. Its target is unknown. V lost 5 bases and J lost 15; bases outside the gene matches: 11. Per germline, CDR1 SGHTA and CDR2 FQGNSA. This CDR3 region has 13 residues. A universal primer site was added by template switching, and unique molecular identifiers were carried by the cDNA. TCRdb independently ran MiXCR on the 5' RACE reads; one entry per CDR3 protein. The data contain some 710,000 distinct CDR3 sequences, approximately 6% of them seen just once; the ten biggest clones take up 1.5% to 2%. The V call is TRBV7-2, the J call TRBJ2-1; 9 bases are shared with TRBD1. This sequence was found in a man aged 18 to 30 in good health. Sequencing was carried out using naive T cells sorted from blood. CDR3 loop: CASSRDREGWAFF. CDR3 DNA: TGTGCCAGCAGCAGGGACAGGGAGGGTTGGGCGTTCTTC.